This T cell receptor beta chain was sequenced for a study of T cells in localized non-small cell lung cancer. General study findings and limits: A denser population of T cells in blood accompanied longer overall survival. Adjacent lung held a median roughly 60 of the top 100 tumor clones. Heterogeneity stays possible, as sequencing covered only one tumor region. Highest T cell clonality was seen in uninvolved adjacent lung, surpassing that measured in tumor.

This clone was picked up a small number of times. The antigen remains unidentified. TCRdb keeps only in-frame clones here, not all; method: immunoSEQ multiplex PCR. The table has more than 4,500 clones, 35% to 40% seen once. The CDR3 contains 15 residues. J was trimmed by 10 bases and V by 2 bases; bases with no gene match: 8. The germline gives CDR1 ENHRY, CDR2 SYGVKD. V usage is TRBV10-3 and J usage is TRBJ1-6; 7 nucleotides align to TRBD1. This material consisted of lung tumor tissue, taken before any cancer treatment. This receptor was taken from a male donor older than 55 with stage I squamous cell lung carcinoma. DNA for the CDR3: TGTGCCATCAGTGAGGGGCAGGGGGGAGTATCACCCCTCCACTTT. Protein product: CAISEGQGGVSPLHF.